The 16 T cell receptor beta chains below were found in one sample sequenced in a study of intratumoral heterogeneity in liver cancer. The method was the immunoSEQ multiplex PCR assay. TCRdb's version of the immuneACCESS table is confined to in-frame rearrangements and falls short of the full clone set. An unresolved V gene accounts for under half of the shortfall where checked; the remainder is of unknown origin. The sample yields around 5,900 clones; around 72% were counted once. The top ten hold 22% of the sample. The source was tumor-adjacent normal tissue, collected before any cancer treatment. The receptors here all came from a man in his 70s with hepatocellular carcinoma.

The CDR3 region is CASSPGTGSQPQHF. DNA of the CDR3: TGTGCCAGCAGCCCCGGGACAGGGAGTCAGCCCCAGCATTTT. This chain connects TRBV3-1 (or the pseudogene TRBV3-2) to TRBJ1-5; 9 bases align to TRBD1. The germline V gene encodes CDR1 LGHDT and CDR2 YNNKEL (reference sequence). V lost 4 bases and J lost 6; bases outside the gene matches: 4. The CDR3 is 14 residues long.

The chain links TRBV6-4 to TRBJ1-1; D remains unclear. V was pared by 6 bases and J by 3 bases, with 14 bases between. The CDR3 runs 14 residues. The germline gives CDR1 MRHNA, CDR2 SNTAGT. CDR3 sequence (DNA): TGTGCCAGCAGCCGACGGGGAAGAGACACTGAAGCTTTCTTT. It codes for CASSRRGRDTEAFF.

The gene calls are TRBV28 and TRBJ1-1; no clear D gene. This CDR3 region has 14 residues. V lost 3 bases and J lost 4, with 12 bases in between. Germline V gene lookup returns CDR1 MDHEN and CDR2 SYDVKM. The CDR3 nucleotides are TGTGCCAGCAGTTTTACAAGTTGGGGCACTGAAGCTTTCTTT. Its translation is CASSFTSWGTEAFF.

V is TRBV7-2 and J is TRBJ2-3, with TRBD2 identical over 8 bases. Germline trimming cut 5 bases from V and 4 bases from J; bases unmatched to any gene: 14. This CDR3 spans 17 amino acids. Germline loops: CDR1 SGHTA, CDR2 FQGNSA. Here the CDR3 reads CASSMGRGGLGSDTQYF. The CDR3 DNA sequence: TGTGCCAGCAGCATGGGAAGAGGGGGACTAGGCTCAGATACGCAGTATTTT. Looking up the rest from reference TRBV7-2 and TRBJ2-3 gives the full variable domain: GAGVSQSPSNKVTEKGKDVELRCDPISGHTALYWYRQSLGQGLEFLIYFQGNSAPDKSGLPSDRFSAERTGGSVSTLTIQRTQQEDSAVYLCASSMGRGGLGSDTQYFGPGTRLTVL.

The chain has TRBV18 and TRBJ2-7; TRBD2 agrees at 7 bases. There are 15 residues in the CDR3. The V gene end was trimmed by 3 bases and the J gene end by 2 bases; junction bases not matched to a gene: 7. Per germline, CDR1 KGHSH and CDR2 LQKENI. CDR3 protein: CASSPEGGRAYEQYF. The CDR3 DNA follows: TGTGCCAGCTCACCGGAGGGAGGGAGGGCCTACGAGCAGTACTTC.

The chain employs TRBV6-1 and TRBJ2-4; a weak D match, TRBD1 (5 bases). V lost 2 bases, J lost 5 bases, and 7 bases lay in between. Germline CDR1 is MNHNS and CDR2 is SASEGT. CDR3 length: 13 residues. The CDR3 sequence is CASSERQQNIQYF. DNA for the CDR3: TGTGCCAGCAGTGAACGACAGCAAAACATTCAGTACTTC.

This sequence joins TRBV5-1 and TRBJ1-2; TRBD1 is a possible D gene (6 bases). Germline lookup yields CDR1 SGHRS and CDR2 YFSETQ. V dropped 2 bases and J dropped 8 bases, with 13 bases sitting between them. The CDR3 runs to 13 residues. CDR3 in amino acids: CASSLPDSLGYTF. CDR3 in DNA: TGCGCCAGCAGCTTACCGGACAGCTTAGGCTACACCTTC.

This chain connects TRBV5-5 to TRBJ1-1; TRBD1 agrees at 7 bases. The CDR3 runs 13 residues. Per germline, CDR1 SGHKS and CDR2 YYEKEE (reference sequence). Trimming cost V 5 bases and J 3 bases; bases outside gene matches: 4. The DNA for the CDR3 is TGTGCCAGCAGAATAACAGGGGACACTGAAGCTTTCTTT. This sequence encodes CASRITGDTEAFF.

CDR3 in amino acids: CASSVGDNTEAFF. CDR3 in DNA: TGTGCCAGCAGCGTGGGGGATAACACTGAAGCTTTCTTT. The V call is TRBV6-4, the J call TRBJ1-1; D possibly corresponds to TRBD1 (5 bases). V gave up 6 bases and J gave up 2 bases, with 10 bases separating them. CDR1 and CDR2 (germline): MRHNA, SNTAGT. CDR3 length: 13 residues.

The V and J genes are TRBV3-1 (or the pseudogene TRBV3-2) and TRBJ1-6; weak D call: TRBD1 (5 bases). The V gene's germline CDR1 is LGHDT and CDR2 YNNKEL (reference sequence). The V gene lost 4 bases and the J gene lost 9 bases, with 13 bases spanning the gap. This CDR3 has 14 residues. The CDR3 region has the DNA TGTGCCAGCAGCCTCAGGGCCGACGGTTCACCCCTCCACTTT. Amino acid sequence: CASSLRADGSPLHF.

The rearrangement uses TRBV24-1 and TRBJ2-2; 7 bases are a match to TRBD1. This CDR3 comprises 16 residues. The germline CDR1 and CDR2 sequences are KGHDR and SFDVKD. The trim removed 6 bases at V and 0 bases at J, leaving 6 bases unmatched. The CDR3 DNA follows: TGTGCCACCAGTTCATCCGGGACAGCGAACACCGGGGAGCTGTTTTTT. Translating gives CATSSSGTANTGELFF.

This chain links TRBV6-1 with TRBJ1-2; D is uncertain. V was pared by 2 bases and J by 4 bases, with 14 bases between. The CDR3 runs to 15 residues. Germline CDR1 is MNHNS and CDR2 is SASEGT. The CDR3 nucleotides read TGTGCCAGCAGTGAAAGGCTGGGCCGGGGCTATGGCTACACCTTC. It is translated as CASSERLGRGYGYTF.

The rearrangement joins TRBV7-8 to TRBJ2-7; 7 bases agree with TRBD1. V lost 4 bases and J lost 4; bases outside the gene matches: 4. The CDR3 loop spans 13 amino acids. The germline V gene has CDR1 SGHVS and CDR2 FQNEAQ. CDR3 nucleotides: TGTGCCAGCAGCTATGGGACAGTATACGAGCAGTACTTC. This translates into CASSYGTVYEQYF.

Regarding this clone: At one end the junction does not follow the germline gene, possibly because of a read error. The V call is TRBV27, the J call TRBJ2-2; D is undetermined. CDR3 size: 14 residues. Germline lookup yields CDR1 MNHEY and CDR2 SMNVEV (reference sequence). CDR3 residues: CASMSLFNNGELFF. The CDR3 nucleotides are TGTGCCAGCATGAGTCTATTTAACAACGGGGAGCTGTTTTTT.

The chain links TRBV6-5 to TRBJ2-7; TRBD1 is a possible D gene (7 bases). V was cut by 7 bases and J by 1 base, with 20 bases left in between. CDR1 is MNHEY and CDR2 is SVGAGI in the germline V gene. This CDR3 is 16 amino acids long. CDR3 amino acids: CASTHSGGTVSYEQYV. The CDR3 coding sequence is TGTGCCAGCACTCACTCTGGGGGGACAGTATCCTACGAGCAGTACGTC.

This chain uses TRBV9 with TRBJ2-7; D is perhaps TRBD2 (7 bases). Trimming left V 1 base short and J 3 bases short, with 14 bases between. This CDR3 has 15 residues. Looked up from germline, CDR1 is SGDLS and CDR2 is YYNGEE. CDR3 residues: CASSVLAGAGYEQYF. CDR3 sequence (DNA): TGTGCCAGCAGCGTATTGGCGGGGGCCGGCTACGAGCAGTACTTC.